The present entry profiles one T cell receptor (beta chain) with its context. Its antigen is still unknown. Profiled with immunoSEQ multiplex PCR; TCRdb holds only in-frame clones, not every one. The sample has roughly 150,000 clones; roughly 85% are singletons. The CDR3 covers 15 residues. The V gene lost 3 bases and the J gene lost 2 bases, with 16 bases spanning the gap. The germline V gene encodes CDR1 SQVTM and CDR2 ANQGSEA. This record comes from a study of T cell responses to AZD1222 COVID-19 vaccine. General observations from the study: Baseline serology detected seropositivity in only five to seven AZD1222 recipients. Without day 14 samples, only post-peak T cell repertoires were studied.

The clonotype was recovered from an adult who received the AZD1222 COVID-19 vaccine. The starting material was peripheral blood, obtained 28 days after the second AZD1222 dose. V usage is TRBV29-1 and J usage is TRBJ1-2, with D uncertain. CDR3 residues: CSVDSAGRGNYGYTF. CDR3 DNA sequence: TGCAGCGTTGACTCCGCAGGTCGAGGGAACTATGGCTACACCTTC.